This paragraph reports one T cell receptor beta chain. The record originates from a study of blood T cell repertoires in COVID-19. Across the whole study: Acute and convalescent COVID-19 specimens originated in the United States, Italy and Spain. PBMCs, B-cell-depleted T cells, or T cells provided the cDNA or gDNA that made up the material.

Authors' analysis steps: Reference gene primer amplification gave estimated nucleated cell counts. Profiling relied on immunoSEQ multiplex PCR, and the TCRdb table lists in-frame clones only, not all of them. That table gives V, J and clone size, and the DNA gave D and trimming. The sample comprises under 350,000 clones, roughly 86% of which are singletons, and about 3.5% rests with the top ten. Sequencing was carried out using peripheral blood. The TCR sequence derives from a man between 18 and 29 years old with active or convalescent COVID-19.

CDR3 nucleotide sequence: TGTGCCAGTAGTTTAGGCTGGCGGTCCACCGGGGAGCTGTTTTTT. Translation gives CASSLGWRSTGELFF. The V and J genes are TRBV19 and TRBJ2-2; D is unresolved. The germline V gene has CDR1 LNHDA and CDR2 SQIVND (reference sequence). V lost 5 bases, J lost 4 bases, and 14 bases lay in between. CDR3 size: 15 residues.